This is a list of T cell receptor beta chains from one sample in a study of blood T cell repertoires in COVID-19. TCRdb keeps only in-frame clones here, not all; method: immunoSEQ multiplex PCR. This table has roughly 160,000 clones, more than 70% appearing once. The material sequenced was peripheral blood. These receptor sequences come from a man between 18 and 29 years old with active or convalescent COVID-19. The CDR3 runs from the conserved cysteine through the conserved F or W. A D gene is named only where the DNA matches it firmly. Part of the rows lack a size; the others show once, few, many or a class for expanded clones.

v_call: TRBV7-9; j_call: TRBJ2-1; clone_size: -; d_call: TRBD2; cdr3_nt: TGTGCCAGCAGCCCGATAACGAATAGCGGGAGGACTTATAGTGAGCAGTTCTTC; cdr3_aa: CASSPITNSGRTYSEQFF
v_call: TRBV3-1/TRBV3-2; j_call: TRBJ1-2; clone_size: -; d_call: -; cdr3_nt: TGTGCCAGCAGCCAAGATCTAGGCGGAACTAACTATGGCTACACCTTC; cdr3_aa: CASSQDLGGTNYGYTF
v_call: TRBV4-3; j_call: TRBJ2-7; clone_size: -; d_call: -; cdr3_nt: TGCGCCAGCAGCCCCTACGACGGAGACTCCTACGAGCAGTACTTC; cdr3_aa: CASSPYDGDSYEQYF
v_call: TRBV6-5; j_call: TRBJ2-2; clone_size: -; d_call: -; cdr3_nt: TGTGCCAGCAGGCAGGGGAGGAACACCGGGGAGCTGTTTTTT; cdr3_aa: CASRQGRNTGELFF
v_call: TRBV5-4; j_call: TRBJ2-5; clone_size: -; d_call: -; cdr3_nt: TGTGCCAGCAGCGACAGAGAGACCCAGTACTTC; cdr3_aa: CASSDRETQYF
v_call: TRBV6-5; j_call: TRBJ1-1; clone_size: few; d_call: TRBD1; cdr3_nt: TGTGCCAGCAGTTACGACAGGGTCCCAAACACTGAAGCTTTCTTT; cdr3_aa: CASSYDRVPNTEAFF
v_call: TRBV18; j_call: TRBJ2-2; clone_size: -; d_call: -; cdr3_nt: TGTGCCAGCTCTATAGGGGTCCGGGAGCTGTTTTTT; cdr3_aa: CASSIGVRELFF
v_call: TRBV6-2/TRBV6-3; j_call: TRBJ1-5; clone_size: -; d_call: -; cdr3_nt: TGTGCCAGCAGTTACGGCCCAGGAAGGAATCAGCCCCAGCATTTT; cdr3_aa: CASSYGPGRNQPQHF
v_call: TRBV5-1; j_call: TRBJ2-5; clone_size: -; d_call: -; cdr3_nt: TGCGCCAGCAGCTTGGGGGCAGGGCTCCAAGAGACCCAGTACTTC; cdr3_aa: CASSLGAGLQETQYF
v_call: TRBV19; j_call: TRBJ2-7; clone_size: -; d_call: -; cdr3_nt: TGTGCCAGTAGTATGGGCGGGATCTCCTACGAGCAGTACTTC; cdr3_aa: CASSMGGISYEQYF
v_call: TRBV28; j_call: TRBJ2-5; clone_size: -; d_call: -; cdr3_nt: TGTGCCAGCAGTTGGGGCAGGGAAGAGACCCAGTACTTC; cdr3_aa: CASSWGREETQYF
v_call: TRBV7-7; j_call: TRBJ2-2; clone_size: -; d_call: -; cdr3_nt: TGTGCCACCAAGCATTCCAACACCGGGGAGCTGTTTTTT; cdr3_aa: CATKHSNTGELFF
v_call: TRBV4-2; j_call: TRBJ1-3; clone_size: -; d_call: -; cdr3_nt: TGTGCCAGCAGCCCCCAGGGGTCTGGAAACACCATATATTTT; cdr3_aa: CASSPQGSGNTIYF